This T cell receptor (beta chain) was recovered during a study of blood T cell repertoires in COVID-19. The wider study: Some COVID-19 samples were acute and others convalescent; all came from the United States, Italy and Spain.

Seattle's cohort entered during active infection and was followed longitudinally. The V and J ends lost 5 bases and 1 base, in that order; junction bases with no gene match: 10. This CDR3 comprises 16 residues. The germline gives CDR1 SGHAT, CDR2 FQNNGV. How the authors handled the data: Amplification from reference gene primers served as the basis for estimated nucleated cell counts. The method was immunoSEQ multiplex PCR; TCRdb's version includes in-frame clones alone and lacks a portion of them. D and trimming come from the DNA, and the V and J calls and clone size come from that table. The data show some 200,000 clones, 94% seen once.

The receptor's source is a man aged 25 to 40 with COVID-19, enrolled during active disease. V is TRBV11-2 and J is TRBJ1-1, with 7 bases identical to TRBD1. Sequencing used peripheral blood. As DNA, the CDR3 is TGTGCCAGCAGCCCGATAGGGACAGCCAGGAACACTGAAGCTTTCTTT. Its protein product is CASSPIGTARNTEAFF.